This is a list of T cell receptor beta chains from one sample in a study of cytomegalovirus exposure and HLA in healthy donors. Here immunoSEQ multiplex PCR was the method, and the copy in TCRdb shows in-frame clones only, minus some. The data hold about 120,000 clones, with more than 65% observed a single time. The sample comprised PBMCs. These TCRs come from a man between 18 and 29 years old in good health and CMV-seropositive. The CDR3 runs from the conserved cysteine through the conserved F or W. A D gene is named only where the DNA matches it firmly. Not every row has a clone size; where given, it reads once, few, many or a size class.

j_call v_call clone_size d_call cdr3_nt cdr3_aa
TRBJ1-2 TRBV13 . TRBD1 TGTGCCAGCAGCTTCTCGGAATCAGGACAGGGGGACGGGAATGGTTACACCTTC CASSFSESGQGDGNGYTF
TRBJ1-1 TRBV4-2 . . TGTGCCAGCAGCCAAGAGCCGCGACAGAAGAACACTGAAGCTTTCTTT CASSQEPRQKNTEAFF
TRBJ2-7 TRBV2 . . TGTGCCAGCAGTGGACTAGAGGCAGCCAGTGGTCACGAGCAGTACTTC CASSGLEAASGHEQYF
TRBJ2-7 TRBV7-9 . TRBD1 TGTGCCAGCAGCTTAGCCACCGGACAGGGGGTTTCCTACGAGCAGTACTTC CASSLATGQGVSYEQYF
TRBJ1-1 TRBV6-1 . . TGTGCCAGCAGCCCCCGGACTCTGGGGACTGAAGCTTTCTTT CASSPRTLGTEAFF
TRBJ2-1 TRBV27 . TRBD2 TGTGCCAGCAGTTTAAATAGCGGGGGAATTAGCTCCTACAATGAGCAGTTCTTC CASSLNSGGISSYNEQFF
TRBJ2-4 TRBV11-2 . TRBD1 TGTGCCAGCAGGCGTATCGGGACAGGGGGATTCTTAGCCAAAAACAGTCAGTACTTC CASRRIGTGGFLAKNSQYF
TRBJ1-4 TRBV10-3 . TRBD1 TGTGCCATCGGTGACAGGGCCACTAATGAAAAACTGTTTTTT CAIGDRATNEKLFF
TRBJ2-5 TRBV18 . TRBD1 TGTGCCAGCTCACCGGGGCGGACAGGGGCAATGGAGACCCAGTACTTC CASSPGRTGAMETQYF
TRBJ1-1 TRBV30 few . TGTGCCTGGAGGCCCCTCTCTACTGCGAACACTGAAGCTTTCTTT CAWRPLSTANTEAFF
TRBJ1-2 TRBV5-1 . TRBD1 TGCGCCAGCAGCTTGACAGGGGGCGATGGCTACACCTTC CASSLTGGDGYTF
TRBJ1-1 TRBV4-1 . TRBD1 TGCGCCAGCAGCAAGACAGGGGGAAGGAACACTGAAGCTTTCTTT CASSKTGGRNTEAFF
TRBJ1-3 TRBV11-2 few . TGTGCCAGCAGCCCCCCAGGGATTAGCGGAAACACCATATATTTT CASSPPGISGNTIYF
TRBJ1-1 TRBV12-5 . . TGTGCTAGTGGTTTCGGGGGGGTGAACACTGAAGCTTTCTTT CASGFGGVNTEAFF
TRBJ2-7 TRBV30 . TRBD2 TGTGCCTGGAGTGTACGAAGCGGGAGGACCTACGAGCAGTACTTC CAWSVRSGRTYEQYF
TRBJ2-1 TRBV29-1 once TRBD1 TGCAGCGGTGTGGACAGGGTTGACAATGAGCAGTTCTTC CSGVDRVDNEQFF
TRBJ1-5 TRBV30 . . TGTGCCTGGAGCCACTTGAATCAGCCCCAGCATTTT CAWSHLNQPQHF
TRBJ2-3 TRBV25-1 . . TGTGCCAGCAGTGAGCCAGGGCAAGGCACAGATACGCAGTATTTT CASSEPGQGTDTQYF
TRBJ1-4 TRBV7-3 . TRBD1 TGTGCCAGCAGTTTATTCGGGACAGGGGTGCGGTGGAAACTGTTTTTT CASSLFGTGVRWKLFF
TRBJ1-2 TRBV2 once TRBD1 TGTGCCAGCAGTACCACCTCGACAGGGACGAATGGCTACACCTTC CASSTTSTGTNGYTF
TRBJ1-5 TRBV7-6 . . TGTGCCAGCAGCTTAGTATCGGGTTCCGGTCAGCCCCAGCATTTT CASSLVSGSGQPQHF
TRBJ2-7 TRBV18 . TRBD1 TGTGCCAGCTCACCACCGACAGGGGGTCCCTACGAGCAGTACTTC CASSPPTGGPYEQYF
TRBJ1-1 TRBV19 . . TGTGCCAGCACCTCGGACAGCGGAACTGAAGCTTTCTTT CASTSDSGTEAFF
TRBJ2-1 TRBV4-1 few TRBD1 TGCGCCAGCAGCCAACTTGGATCGGGACAGGACAATGAGCAGTTCTTC CASSQLGSGQDNEQFF
TRBJ2-7 TRBV6-1 . . TGTGCCAGCAGTGCACCCCGGGGCGAGCAGTACTTC CASSAPRGEQYF
TRBJ2-7 TRBV5-8 once TRBD2 TGTGCCAGCAGCCCCGGGGGAGGGACTAGCTCTAAAGTCTACGAGCAGTACTTC CASSPGGGTSSKVYEQYF
TRBJ2-3 TRBV6-5 . . TGTGCCAGCAGTTACTCCACTAGCACAGATACGCAGTATTTT CASSYSTSTDTQYF
TRBJ2-7 TRBV4-1 once TRBD2 TGCGCCAGCAGCCAAATCAGCACTAGCGGTACCTACGAGCAGTACTTC CASSQISTSGTYEQYF
TRBJ2-5 TRBV6-5 . TRBD1 TGTGCCAGCACCGACAGGGAACTTAAAGAGACCCAGTACTTC CASTDRELKETQYF
TRBJ1-1 TRBV2 . . TGTGCCAGCAATTTGCAGGTCCTAACCCCTGAAGCTTTCTTT CASNLQVLTPEAFF
TRBJ1-2 TRBV19 . . TGTGCCAGTAGTTCATCCGGGGGTCAGGATGGCTACACCTTC CASSSSGGQDGYTF
TRBJ1-1 TRBV18 . . TGTGCCAGCTCACCGAGAGGGATAACTGAAGCTTTCTTT CASSPRGITEAFF
TRBJ2-7 TRBV9 . . TGTGCCAGCAGCTTTACAGGGTACCACTACGAGCAGTACTTC CASSFTGYHYEQYF
TRBJ2-1 TRBV18 . . TGTGCCAGCTCTCGGGGGGCAGGGGACAATGAGCAGTTCTTC CASSRGAGDNEQFF
TRBJ2-1 TRBV11-1 . . TGTGCCAGCAGCTTACAGGGAGAGCAGTTCTTC CASSLQGEQFF
TRBJ1-4 TRBV7-8 . . TGTGCCAGCAGCTTCAGGGTCTTTGATCAACTGTTTTTT CASSFRVFDQLFF
TRBJ2-2 TRBV5-1 . . TGCGCCAGCAGCTTGAATTGGTTAGCGGTTAACACCGGGGAGCTGTTTTTT CASSLNWLAVNTGELFF
TRBJ1-5 TRBV6-6 . TRBD1 TGTGCCAGCAGTTACGGGCAGGGGGGCAGCAATCAGCCCCAGCATTTT CASSYGQGGSNQPQHF
TRBJ1-2 TRBV13 few . TGTGCCAGCAGCTTACAGGCTTATGGCTACACCTTC CASSLQAYGYTF
TRBJ2-1 TRBV2 . . TGTGCCAGCAGTGGGGGGCGTCAGTCGTCGGGACATGAGCAGTTCTTC CASSGGRQSSGHEQFF
TRBJ2-2 TRBV5-1 . . TGCGCCAGCAGATTACAGGCCCTCACCCCGAACACCGGGGAGCTGTTTTTT CASRLQALTPNTGELFF
TRBJ2-1 TRBV6-6 . TRBD2 TGTGCCAGCAGTTTTACTAGCGGGAGAGATGAGCAGTTCTTC CASSFTSGRDEQFF
TRBJ2-7 TRBV19 . . TGTGCCAGTAGTATAGCAAGAGGTTCCTACGAGCAGTACTTC CASSIARGSYEQYF
TRBJ2-2 TRBV19 once . TGTGCCAGTAACCCTACAGGGCCCGGGGAGCTGTTTTTT CASNPTGPGELFF
TRBJ2-1 TRBV15 once . TGTGCCACCAGCATGGGGCCGGGGGAGGCCCCTTATGGTGAGCAGTTCTTC CATSMGPGEAPYGEQFF
TRBJ2-7 TRBV13 . TRBD1 TGTGCCAGCAGCCGACGCCACAGGGGGCGTTTTTACGAGCAGTACTTC CASSRRHRGRFYEQYF
TRBJ2-1 TRBV7-2 . TRBD2 TGTGCCAGCAGCGCCGAAGCGGGGGTGAGGGGCAATGAGCAGTTCTTC CASSAEAGVRGNEQFF
TRBJ2-3 TRBV9 . . TGTGCCAGCAGCGTAGGAACTAGCTCTAGCACAGATACGCAGTATTTT CASSVGTSSSTDTQYF
TRBJ2-2 TRBV27 . . TGTGCCAGCAGTTTAGTCGTCAGGGGCACCGGGGAGCTGTTTTTT CASSLVVRGTGELFF
TRBJ1-2 TRBV29-1 . TRBD1 TGCAGCGTTGAAGCCCGGACGGGACAGGGAATCAAGGACTATGGCTACACCTTC CSVEARTGQGIKDYGYTF
TRBJ2-2 TRBV28 . . TGTGCCAGCAGATCACAGGGAAGCACCGGGGAGCTGTTTTTT CASRSQGSTGELFF
TRBJ1-2 TRBV5-1 . . TGCGCCAGCAGCTTGGACAGGAATGGCTACACCTTC CASSLDRNGYTF
TRBJ2-1 TRBV19 . TRBD1 TGTGCCAGTAGTTCCGGGACAGGGGGATCCAATGAGCAGTTCTTC CASSSGTGGSNEQFF
TRBJ2-7 TRBV5-1 . TRBD1 TGCGCCAGCAGCGGCCGGGACAGGGACTATACAGGGTCCTACGAGCAGTACTTC CASSGRDRDYTGSYEQYF
TRBJ1-2 TRBV7-8 . . TGTGCCAGCAGCCAGCCCGGGGAGGGGGTCCATGGCTACACCTTC CASSQPGEGVHGYTF